This T cell receptor beta chain was identified during a study of T cells after yellow fever vaccination. TCRdb re-derived calls from the 5' RACE reads in MiXCR, one entry per CDR3 protein. The table records under 250,000 distinct CDR3 sequences, about 3% of them present only once. Study-wide findings and caveats: Subsequent booster samples again held most clones from primary vaccination (roughly 96% CD4, 88% CD8). CD4 and CD8 compartments shared a small share of clonotypes, likely from convergent recombination.

This clonotype appeared many times. Antigen: not known. V dropped 4 bases and J dropped 8 bases, with 19 bases sitting between them. The germline gives CDR1 SGDLS, CDR2 YYNGEE. The CDR3 consists of 16 residues. This chain links TRBV9 with TRBJ1-6, with D uncertain. The TCR sequence derives from a man aged 18 to 29 who received the YFV17D yellow fever vaccine. The input for sequencing was CD4+ T cells sorted from PBMCs, taken 10 days after the yellow fever booster vaccination. In DNA form, the CDR3 reads TGTGCCAGCAGCTTGTCGAACCGCGGCCCCCATTCACCCCTCCACTTT. This translates into CASSLSNRGPHSPLHF.